This note documents a single TCR beta chain sequence. This entry comes from a study of blood T cell repertoires in COVID-19. Looking at the study overall: The study drew acute and convalescent COVID-19 samples from the United States, Italy and Spain. Sources were T cells, B-cell-depleted T cells, or PBMCs; the material itself was cDNA or gDNA.

Original analysis: Amplified reference gene primers provided the basis for estimating nucleated cell counts. Method: immunoSEQ multiplex PCR; TCRdb's copy keeps in-frame clones and lacks some. V and J calls and clone size follow that table, whereas D and trimming were derived from the DNA. This table has 400,000 to 500,000 clones, 88% appearing once. Cohorts were assigned according to the clinical history that participants reported. This CDR3 region has 19 residues. The V end lost 5 bases, the J end lost 1 base, and 23 bases lay between the germline ends. The germline CDR1 and CDR2 sequences are MNHEY and SMNVEV (reference sequence).

The source material was PBMCs or T cells enriched from blood (not recorded which). This chain links TRBV27 with TRBJ1-4; no clear D gene. The sequence was obtained from a woman aged 18-35 years who had been exposed to COVID-19. CDR3 region: CASSRPLSGRDRTNEKLFF. The CDR3 DNA is TGTGCCAGCAGTAGACCCCTCAGCGGGCGCGATAGAACTAATGAAAAACTGTTTTTT.